Listed here are 32 T cell receptor beta chains from one sample, sequenced in a study of cytomegalovirus exposure and HLA in healthy donors. The PCR had 60 Vbeta and 13 Jbeta primers. Sequenced by immunoSEQ multiplex PCR; TCRdb stores in-frame clones only, minus some. The sample lists approximately 180,000 clones, 70% to 90% occurring once. The sequenced sample was PBMCs. Receptor source: a girl aged 5 to 17 in good health and CMV-seropositive.

This chain uses TRBV5-1 with TRBJ1-1; no firm D call. The germline V gene has CDR1 SGHRS and CDR2 YFSETQ. V lost 7 bases to trimming and J lost 0 bases, with 22 bases between them. The CDR3 contains 17 residues. The CDR3 region has the DNA TGCGCCAGCCGCCATTATTTCTCGGACGGGATGAACACTGAAGCTTTCTTT. Amino acids: CASRHYFSDGMNTEAFF.

Only a few counts were recorded for this clone. This chain joins TRBV5-4 and TRBJ1-2; D remains ambiguous. The CDR3 loop spans 12 amino acids. Germline V gives CDR1 SGHNT, CDR2 YYREEE (reference sequence). This CDR3 is CASSASNYGYTF. The DNA for the CDR3 is TGTGCGTCGAGCGCCAGCAACTATGGCTACACCTTC.

A few counts support this clone. The V call is TRBV27, the J call TRBJ2-1; 11 bases fit TRBD1. The J segment lost 7 bases and the V segment lost 6 bases, leaving 5 bases of the junction unmatched. Germline V gives CDR1 MNHEY, CDR2 SMNVEV (reference sequence). The CDR3 has 14 residues. The CDR3 loop is CASSGQGAGNEQFF. The CDR3 nucleotides read TGTGCCAGCAGCGGACAGGGGGCAGGGAATGAGCAGTTCTTC.

This chain joins TRBV19 and TRBJ1-2; 10 bases match TRBD1. Germline V CDR1 and CDR2: LNHDA, SQIVND (reference sequence). The CDR3 spans 16 residues. V was pared by 4 bases and J by 4 bases, with 9 bases of the junction left unmatched. CDR3 coding DNA: TGTGCCAGTAGTACCCGCCGGGACAGGGGCCCCTATGGCTACACCTTC. Translation: CASSTRRDRGPYGYTF.

V and J are TRBV6-1 and TRBJ1-1; TRBD1 aligns across 8 bases. V lost 6 bases, J lost 11 bases, and 8 bases stayed unmatched. Germline assignment: CDR1 MNHNS and CDR2 SASEGT. The CDR3 spans 12 residues. This CDR3 reads CASRGTGRMAFF. In nucleotides, the CDR3 is TGTGCCAGCAGGGGGACAGGACGTATGGCTTTCTTT.

J is TRBJ2-4 and V is TRBV5-1; the D gene is possibly TRBD1 (5 bases). The CDR3 contains 16 residues. The V end was cut by 0 bases, the J end by 0 bases, with 10 bases between. CDR1 is SGHRS and CDR2 is YFSETQ in the germline V gene. The CDR3 loop is CASSLGQGGAKNIQYF. The CDR3 DNA reads as TGCGCCAGCAGCTTGGGGCAGGGTGGAGCCAAAAACATTCAGTACTTC.

Of note for this clone: Other DNA sequences in the sample encode the same CDR3. The chain recombines TRBV6-5 with TRBJ1-2; perhaps TRBD1 as D (6 bases). Germline V gene sequence: CDR1 MNHEY, CDR2 SVGAGI. The CDR3 runs to 13 residues. Trimming shortened V by 2 bases and J by 2 bases, and 6 bases separated the two germline ends. Here the CDR3 reads CASSYGQNYGYTF. In nucleotides, the CDR3 is TGTGCCAGCAGTTACGGACAGAACTATGGCTACACCTTC.

In its sample, this clone was seen once. The rearrangement joins TRBV5-5 to TRBJ2-2; D uncertain. From germline, CDR1 is SGHKS and CDR2 YYEKEE (reference sequence). The CDR3 length is 15 residues. The V end was cut by 0 bases, the J end by 4 bases, with 10 bases between. The CDR3 protein is CASSLDAGFTGELFF. The CDR3 coding sequence is TGTGCCAGCAGCTTGGATGCAGGTTTCACCGGGGAGCTGTTTTTT.

For this clone: The missing conserved phenylalanine or tryptophan at the end of this CDR3 makes a read error likely. Because the CDR3's place on the DNA is in doubt, the DNA is left out and the CDR3 is given as listed by TCRdb. V and J are TRBV25-1 and TRBJ1-2; the table's D gene call, TRBD1, was not cross checked with the DNA. Germline V gives CDR1 MGHDK, CDR2 SYGVNS. The length of the CDR3 is 13 amino acids, counting both ends. This CDR3 reads CASSEGLGTGETS.

Here the CDR3 reads CASSPSGLAGRGDTQYF. CDR3 nucleotides: TGTGCCAGCAGCCCCAGTGGACTAGCGGGGAGGGGAGATACGCAGTATTTT. This chain uses TRBV9 with TRBJ2-3; 12 nucleotides line up with TRBD2. Germline loops: CDR1 SGDLS, CDR2 YYNGEE. V trimming: 4 bases; J trimming: 5 bases; junction bases outside the gene matches: 11. CDR3 length equals 17 residues. Complete variable domain (other parts from reference TRBV9 and TRBJ2-3): DSGVTQTPKHLITATGQRVTLRCSPRSGDLSVYWYQQSLDQGLQFLIQYYNGEERAKGNILERFSAQQFPDLHSELNLSSLELGDSALYFCASSPSGLAGRGDTQYFGPGTRLTVL.

This clone was seen more than once but under ten times. The chain employs TRBV11-3 and TRBJ1-1; 7 bases map to TRBD1. Losses at the gene ends were 6 bases for V and 0 bases for J; bases not matched to a gene: 4. This CDR3 is built from 14 residues. The germline gives CDR1 SGHNT, CDR2 YENEEA. For the CDR3, the DNA is TGTGCCAGCAGTAGGACAGGCATGAACACTGAAGCTTTCTTT. Amino acids: CASSRTGMNTEAFF.

This chain links TRBV9 with TRBJ2-3, with 13 bases identical to TRBD2. Germline CDR1 and CDR2: SGDLS and YYNGEE. The ends lost 7 bases at V and 2 bases at J; junction bases unmatched: 10. CDR3 length equals 17 residues. The chain's CDR3 is CASSVTSGGPITDTQYF. CDR3 DNA: TGTGCCAGCTCTGTGACTAGCGGGGGGCCCATCACAGATACGCAGTATTTT.

Notes on this clone: The junction and the germline gene differ at one end; a read error may be behind it. The chain uses TRBV19 and TRBJ2-3; 7 positions match TRBD2. This CDR3 is 15 amino acids long. Looked up from germline, CDR1 is LNHDA and CDR2 is SQIVND (reference sequence). CDR3 DNA: TGTGCCAGTAGTCCCCTCCCGACTAGCAGAGATACGCAGTATTTT. It specifies CASSPLPTSRDTQYF.

The chain has TRBV12-5 and TRBJ1-1; D may be TRBD1 (5 bases). The CDR3 spans 14 residues. Germline CDR1 is LGHNT and CDR2 is FRNRAP. V was pared by 4 bases and J by 6 bases, with 15 bases between. The CDR3 DNA is TGTGCTAGTGGTTATCGGGGGGAAAAGGCTGAAGCTTTCTTT. It specifies CASGYRGEKAEAFF.

V gene TRBV15 combines with J gene TRBJ1-1; TRBD1 aligns across 9 bases. This CDR3 has 15 amino acids. Germline V gene sequence: CDR1 LNHNV, CDR2 YYDKDF (reference sequence). The V segment lost 4 bases and the J segment 7 bases; nucleotides outside the gene matches: 10. CDR3 coding DNA: TGTGCCACCAGCACCGGGACAGGGAAGGTATTTGAAGCTTTCTTT. It specifies CATSTGTGKVFEAFF.

This chain links TRBV7-9 with TRBJ1-6; possibly TRBD1 for D (5 bases). V was clipped by 3 bases and J by 7 bases, with 7 bases between them. The CDR3 loop spans 13 amino acids. Germline loops: CDR1 SEHNR, CDR2 FQNEAQ (reference sequence). The CDR3 sequence: CASSLGGNSPLHF. CDR3 in DNA: TGTGCCAGCAGCTTGGGGGGAAATTCACCCCTCCACTTT.

V usage is TRBV2 and J usage is TRBJ2-7; D is perhaps TRBD2 (6 bases). CDR1 is SNHLY, CDR2 FYNNEI, per germline. The CDR3 contains 18 residues. V lost 1 base and J 0 bases, leaving 19 bases between the germline ends. The CDR3 sequence: CASSEVMNWEAPSYEQYF. The CDR3 nucleotides are TGTGCCAGCAGTGAAGTTATGAACTGGGAGGCGCCCTCCTACGAGCAGTACTTC. Full variable domain (rest looked up from reference TRBV2 and TRBJ2-7): EPEVTQTPSHQVTQMGQEVILRCVPISNHLYFYWYRQILGQKVEFLVSFYNNEISEKSEIFDDQFSVERPDGSNFTLKIRSTKLEDSAMYFCASSEVMNWEAPSYEQYFGPGTRLTVT.

This clone appeared once. A junction end diverges from the germline sequence, so it may reflect a read error. V usage is TRBV7-7 and J usage is TRBJ2-5, with TRBD1 identical over 10 bases. The CDR3 is 16 amino acids. Germline V gene sequence: CDR1 SSHAT, CDR2 FNYEAQ (reference sequence). CDR3 amino acids: CASSPSGQGKGETQYF. In DNA form, the CDR3 reads TGTGCTAGCAGCCCATCGGGACAGGGGAAAGGGGAGACCCAGTACTTC.

The V and J genes are TRBV7-9 and TRBJ1-1; 9 bases align to TRBD1. Germline V CDR1 and CDR2: SEHNR, FQNEAQ (reference sequence). The CDR3 contains 16 residues. V dropped 0 bases and J dropped 5; count of bases not matched to a gene: 7. CDR3 coding DNA: TGTGCCAGCAGCTTAGCCCTAACAGGGGGCTATACTGAAGCTTTCTTT. Translating it yields CASSLALTGGYTEAFF.

The J gene is TRBJ1-2, the V gene TRBV5-1; no clear D. The CDR3 spans 12 residues. Germline V gene data show CDR1 as SGHRS and CDR2 as YFSETQ. Deletions cut 3 bases from V and 7 bases from J, with 10 bases between. The CDR3 bases are TGCGCCAGCAGCTCCTGGAGCTCTGGCTACACCTTC. Its protein is CASSSWSSGYTF.

This rearrangement joins TRBV27 to TRBJ2-5, with D hard to call. Gene TRBJ2-7 matches the end of the DNA better, so the J call may be wrong. Germline V gene lookup returns CDR1 MNHEY and CDR2 SMNVEV (reference sequence). The CDR3 is 12 amino acids. The CDR3 DNA is TGTGCCAGCAGGGGCAACTCCTACGAGCAGTACTTC. It specifies CASRGNSYEQYF.

This clone was seen a handful of times. The rearrangement uses TRBV10-3 and TRBJ1-1, with D unclear. The V and J ends lost 2 bases and 1 base respectively, with 5 bases between them. This CDR3 is built from 13 residues. From germline, CDR1 is ENHRY and CDR2 SYGVKD. CDR3 in amino acids: CAISEHGNTEAFF. The DNA of the CDR3 is TGTGCCATCAGTGAGCACGGGAACACTGAAGCTTTCTTT.

This sequence joins TRBV6-1 and TRBJ2-2; D not resolved. The CDR3 is 14 residues long. V shed 5 bases and J shed 3 bases, with 10 bases lying between them. Germline V gene lookup returns CDR1 MNHNS and CDR2 SASEGT. This CDR3 reads CASSLFGHTGELFF. CDR3 in DNA: TGTGCCAGCAGTCTTTTTGGGCACACCGGGGAGCTGTTTTTT.

The chain has TRBV5-6 and TRBJ2-7; no reliable D call. The ends were cut back, 0 bases at V and 4 bases at J, with 5 bases in the middle. CDR1 and CDR2 (germline): SGHDT, YYEEEE. The CDR3 totals 12 residues. As DNA, the CDR3 is TGTGCCAGCAGCTTGGCTCGTTACGAGCAGTACTTC. It codes for CASSLARYEQYF.

The chain employs TRBV6-1 and TRBJ2-7; 8 positions match TRBD2. J lost 3 bases, V lost 0 bases, and 4 bases had no gene match. This CDR3 is built from 15 residues. Germline CDR1 is MNHNS and CDR2 is SASEGT. As DNA, the CDR3 is TGTGCCAGCAGTGAAGCTGCGCGGGGGGTCTACGAGCAGTACTTC. It yields the protein CASSEAARGVYEQYF.

This sequence joins TRBV7-6 and TRBJ2-3, with D perhaps matching TRBD1 (6 bases). This CDR3 has 14 amino acids. Germline values: CDR1 SGHVS, CDR2 FNYEAQ. The V end lost 5 bases, the J end lost 4 bases, and 13 bases lay between the germline ends. Written as DNA, the CDR3 is TGTGCCAGCAGCCTGACAGGTTACCCAGATACGCAGTATTTT. Translation: CASSLTGYPDTQYF.

The chain links TRBV19 to TRBJ2-3, with TRBD1 matching 8 bases. Germline V CDR1 and CDR2: LNHDA, SQIVND (reference sequence). This CDR3 is built from 18 residues. After removal of 4 bases from V and 0 bases from J, the junction contained 12 bases not matched to a gene. The CDR3 reads CASSRGRLGQASTDTQYF. DNA of the CDR3: TGTGCCAGTAGTAGGGGGCGTCTGGGACAGGCTAGCACAGATACGCAGTATTTT.

This rearrangement joins TRBV6-1 to TRBJ1-1; 8 nucleotides align to TRBD1. This CDR3 region has 15 residues. The V gene's germline CDR1 is MNHNS and CDR2 SASEGT. V lost 5 bases to trimming and J lost 0 bases; unmatched junction nucleotides: 5. CDR3 in amino acids: CASSPRTGMNTEAFF. As DNA, the CDR3 is TGTGCCAGCAGTCCACGGACAGGGATGAACACTGAAGCTTTCTTT.

This chain uses TRBV9 with TRBJ1-1, with 7 bases identical to TRBD1. The CDR3 has 14 amino acids. Germline V gene sequence: CDR1 SGDLS, CDR2 YYNGEE. Trimming at V came to 3 bases and at J to 2 bases, leaving 4 bases not matched to a gene. CDR3 region: CASSGQGGNTEAFF. The CDR3 nucleotides read TGTGCCAGCAGCGGACAGGGTGGCAACACTGAAGCTTTCTTT.

Only one count was recorded for this clone. V usage is TRBV19 and J usage is TRBJ2-1; D is possibly TRBD2 (6 bases). There are 12 residues in the CDR3. Germline lookup yields CDR1 LNHDA and CDR2 SQIVND (reference sequence). Trimming removed 3 bases at V and 10 bases at J, with 10 bases between. The CDR3 DNA reads TGTGCCAGTAGTATCAAACTAGCAGAGCAGTTCTTC. Translation gives CASSIKLAEQFF.

This chain connects TRBV10-3 to TRBJ1-5; D remains ambiguous. This CDR3 is built from 13 residues. The V end was cut by 0 bases, the J end by 4 bases, with 4 bases between. The germline V gene has CDR1 ENHRY and CDR2 SYGVKD. DNA for the CDR3: TGTGCCATCAGTGAGTCTTTAAATCAGCCCCAGCATTTT. This codes for CAISESLNQPQHF.

The DNA for the CDR3 is TGTGCCAGTAGCACTACAGGGGCAGGAGAGCAGTTCTTC. Amino acids: CASSTTGAGEQFF. V gene TRBV19 combines with J gene TRBJ2-1; 7 nucleotides match TRBD1. Losses at the gene ends were 6 bases for V and 10 bases for J; bases not matched to a gene: 9. Germline CDR1 LNHDA, CDR2 SQIVND (reference sequence). This CDR3 spans 13 amino acids. The full variable domain, with the rest looked up from reference TRBV19 and TRBJ2-1, is DGGITQSPKYLFRKEGQNVTLSCEQNLNHDAMYWYRQDPGQGLRLIYYSQIVNDFQKGDIAEGYSVSREKKESFPLTVTSAQKNPTAFYLCASSTTGAGEQFFGPGTRLTVL.